The 19 T cell receptor beta chains presented below share a single source sample, sequenced in a study of T cell responses to AZD1222 COVID-19 vaccine. The repertoire was sequenced with immunoSEQ multiplex PCR; TCRdb's copy has only in-frame clones and lacks some. The sample holds about 150,000 clones, roughly nine tenths seen once. This sample comprised peripheral blood, obtained 28 days after the second AZD1222 dose. The receptors stem from an adult who received the AZD1222 COVID-19 vaccine.

V and J are TRBV9 and TRBJ2-5; 9 nucleotides match TRBD2. Germline CDR1 reads SGDLS; CDR2 reads YYNGEE. V gave up 6 bases and J gave up 4 bases; unmatched junction bases: 10. This CDR3 region has 15 residues. CDR3: CASTRREGSGETQYF. DNA for the CDR3: TGTGCCAGCACACGGCGGGAGGGTTCCGGAGAGACCCAGTACTTC.

The rearrangement uses TRBV18 and TRBJ1-4; D perhaps matches TRBD1 (5 bases). The germline CDR1 and CDR2 sequences are KGHSH and LQKENI. The V end was cut by 6 bases, the J end by 8 bases, with 22 bases between. CDR3 length: 16 amino acids. The CDR3 nucleotides are TGTGCCAGCTCCAATCCCCGAGGAAGGGGAGGCGAAAAACTGTTTTTT. This sequence encodes CASSNPRGRGGEKLFF.

The rearrangement links TRBV6-4 to TRBJ1-1; TRBD1 matches at 8 bases. After removal of 6 bases from V and 1 base from J, the junction contained 7 bases not matched to a gene. The germline V gene encodes CDR1 MRHNA and CDR2 SNTAGT. The CDR3 has 15 residues. CDR3 amino acids: CASRIRGLPNTEAFF. The DNA of the CDR3 is TGTGCCAGCAGGATCAGGGGGCTGCCGAACACTGAAGCTTTCTTT.

The V call is TRBV5-6, the J call TRBJ1-2; no definite D call. Germline V gene data show CDR1 as SGHDT and CDR2 as YYEEEE. The CDR3 is made up of 14 amino acids. With 0 bases removed from V and 4 bases from J, the gap between germline ends came to 10 bases. The CDR3 DNA reads TGTGCCAGCAGCTTGGAGGCGGGTACCTATGGCTACACCTTC. Protein product: CASSLEAGTYGYTF.

This clone was recorded only once. V gene TRBV9 combines with J gene TRBJ1-1; D gene ambiguous. The CDR3 sequence is 12 residues long. Germline loops: CDR1 SGDLS, CDR2 YYNGEE. V lost 0 bases, J lost 7 bases, and 7 bases lay in between. The CDR3 DNA reads TGTGCCAGCAGCGTAGGCTTCCGTGAAGCTTTCTTT. The encoded protein is CASSVGFREAFF.

The rearrangement links TRBV7-3 to TRBJ2-7; D may be TRBD1 (5 bases). This CDR3 is 13 amino acids long. V shed 8 bases and J shed 0 bases, with 11 bases lying between them. Germline V gene data show CDR1 as SGHTA and CDR2 as FQGTGA. The CDR3 here is CASFRQCSYEQYF. The CDR3 region has the DNA TGTGCCAGCTTCCGACAGTGCTCCTACGAGCAGTACTTC.

This clone was detected only once. The chain recombines TRBV2 with TRBJ2-5; D not certain. The CDR3 sequence is 12 residues long. Germline V gene sequence: CDR1 SNHLY, CDR2 FYNNEI. Trimming cost V 7 bases and J 0 bases, with 6 bases left between them. The DNA for the CDR3 is TGTGCCAGCAAACGGGACCAAGAGACCCAGTACTTC. Residues: CASKRDQETQYF.

The table lists this clone with a count of one. The rearrangement joins TRBV3-1 (or the pseudogene TRBV3-2) to TRBJ1-1; 9 bases are shared with TRBD1. Losses at the gene ends were 2 bases for V and 4 bases for J; bases not matched to a gene: 11. CDR1 LGHDT and CDR2 YNNKEL come from the germline V gene (reference sequence). This CDR3 is 17 amino acids long. As DNA, the CDR3 is TGTGCCAGCAGCCAATGGGGGGGGACAGGGTTGAGCACTGAAGCTTTCTTT. The encoded protein is CASSQWGGTGLSTEAFF.

Here the CDR3 DNA reads TGTGCCAGCAGCTTAGGGCGCGGCTACACCTTC. Translated, it gives CASSLGRGYTF. J is TRBJ1-2 and V is TRBV7-2, with D uncertain. The CDR3 extends over 11 amino acids. V gave up 1 base and J gave up 8 bases, with 5 bases separating them. Per the germline V gene, CDR1 is SGHTA and CDR2 is FQGNSA.

The rearrangement links TRBV6-5 to TRBJ2-7, with 8 bases lining up with TRBD1. Germline V gene lookup returns CDR1 MNHEY and CDR2 SVGAGI. Germline trimming cut 2 bases from V and 5 bases from J; bases unmatched to any gene: 8. The CDR3 is made up of 15 amino acids. The CDR3 loop reads CASSYTRTGSHEQYF. The CDR3 DNA reads as TGTGCCAGCAGTTACACCCGGACAGGGAGCCACGAGCAGTACTTC.

The genes are TRBV15 and TRBJ2-1, with D possibly matching TRBD2 (5 bases). Trimming cost V 5 bases and J 2 bases, with 7 bases left between them. CDR3 length: 13 residues. Germline values: CDR1 LNHNV, CDR2 YYDKDF (reference sequence). This CDR3 is CATSGGAYNEQFF. The CDR3 bases are TGTGCCACCAGCGGAGGAGCCTACAATGAGCAGTTCTTC.

This clone was recorded a few times. This chain uses TRBV19 with TRBJ1-2; a weak D match, TRBD1 (6 bases). Germline assignment: CDR1 LNHDA and CDR2 SQIVND (reference sequence). V was shortened by 6 bases and J by 4 bases, with 12 bases between the two germline ends. The CDR3 totals 13 residues. The CDR3 bases are TGTGCCAGTAGCGAACAGGGCCTCTATGGCTACACCTTC. It yields the protein CASSEQGLYGYTF.

This clone was counted once. This sequence joins TRBV19 and TRBJ1-5, with 9 bases identical to TRBD1. The germline CDR1 and CDR2 sequences are LNHDA and SQIVND (reference sequence). Germline trimming cut 6 bases from V and 0 bases from J; bases unmatched to any gene: 12. This CDR3 is 18 amino acids long. The CDR3 loop reads CASSDRDRASYSNQPQHF. The CDR3 DNA is TGTGCCAGTAGCGACCGGGACAGGGCCTCCTATAGCAATCAGCCCCAGCATTTT.

The CDR3 here is CATSRGQRAEQETQYF. The CDR3 DNA follows: TGTGCCACCAGCAGAGGGCAGAGAGCGGAACAAGAGACCCAGTACTTC. This rearrangement joins TRBV15 to TRBJ2-5, with D perhaps matching TRBD2 (5 bases). Germline assignment: CDR1 LNHNV and CDR2 YYDKDF (reference sequence). The germline V and J ends were trimmed by 1 base and 2 bases, with 14 bases remaining between them. The CDR3 loop spans 16 amino acids.

This clone was seen a single time. The chain joins TRBV2 to TRBJ1-1; perhaps TRBD1 as D (6 bases). This CDR3 comprises 13 residues. Trimming shortened V by 6 bases and J by 0 bases, and 8 bases separated the two germline ends. Germline CDR1 and CDR2: SNHLY and FYNNEI. In DNA, the CDR3 is TGTGCCAGCAGAGACAGGATGAACACTGAAGCTTTCTTT. Translating gives CASRDRMNTEAFF.

This clone was found a few times. Distinct nucleotide sequences in the sample also encode this CDR3. The rearrangement uses TRBV5-1 and TRBJ1-2, with D unclear. Trimming shortened V by 0 bases and J by 2 bases, and 5 bases separated the two germline ends. CDR1 SGHRS and CDR2 YFSETQ come from the germline V gene. The CDR3 consists of 13 residues. This CDR3 reads CASSLAGNYGYTF. The CDR3 region has the DNA TGCGCCAGCAGCTTGGCCGGGAACTATGGCTACACCTTC.

The chain recombines TRBV20-1 with TRBJ1-5; D remains unclear. In germline, CDR1 is DFQATT, CDR2 SNEGSKA (reference sequence). The CDR3 runs to 14 residues. Trimming pared 3 bases from V and 4 bases from J, leaving 13 bases between. The CDR3 nucleotides read TGCAGTGCTAGTATAGGGCACGATAATCAGCCCCAGCATTTT. Translated: CSASIGHDNQPQHF.

The chain links TRBV5-5 to TRBJ1-2, with TRBD1 identical over 7 bases. V lost 3 bases, J lost 4 bases, and 9 bases stayed unmatched. Germline V gene lookup returns CDR1 SGHKS and CDR2 YYEKEE (reference sequence). The CDR3 consists of 15 residues. The CDR3 sequence is CASSSPGQIFYGYTF. The CDR3 nucleotides are TGTGCCAGCAGCTCCCCGGGACAGATCTTCTATGGCTACACCTTC.

This chain uses TRBV12-3 or TRBV12-4 with TRBJ2-1, with 9 positions matching TRBD2. V was clipped by 1 base and J by 10 bases; unmatched bases: 2. There are 13 residues in the CDR3. CDR3 nucleotide sequence: TGTGCCAGCAGTTTAGTGCTAGCGGGGGAGCAGTTCTTC. Translated, it gives CASSLVLAGEQFF.